These 13 T cell receptor beta chains were sequenced from one sample in a study of T-cell reconstitution after alpha-beta-depleted transplantation in children. It was with unique molecular identifiers that the TCRbeta library was prepared. TCRdb fed the PCR reads into MiXCR, producing one record per CDR3 protein. The sample shows over 85,000 distinct CDR3 sequences, about 9.4% of them seen only once. Sequenced here: PBMCs from the stem cell graft donor, sampled from the stem cell graft. The receptors here all came from a human donor who donated a stem cell graft to a child with acute lymphoblastic leukemia.

This clonotype was picked up many times. J is TRBJ2-7 and V is TRBV7-9, with D possibly matching TRBD2 (7 bases). The CDR3 extends over 14 amino acids. V was shortened by 1 base and J by 5 bases, with 12 bases between the two germline ends. Germline CDR1 and CDR2: SEHNR and FQNEAQ (reference sequence). In DNA, the CDR3 is TGTGCCAGCAGCTTAGGGGGGGGCCGCGACGAGCAGTACTTC. Protein product: CASSLGGGRDEQYF.

J is TRBJ2-1 and V is TRBV20-1; TRBD2 matches 8 bases. Per the germline V gene, CDR1 is DFQATT and CDR2 is SNEGSKA (reference sequence). The CDR3 sequence is 15 residues long. The V gene end was trimmed by 2 bases and the J gene end by 2 bases; junction bases not matched to a gene: 5. DNA for the CDR3: TGCAGTGCTAGAAACGGGAGGGTACCCTACAATGAGCAGTTCTTC. Its translation: CSARNGRVPYNEQFF.

In its sample, this clonotype was seen a few times. The chain links TRBV24-1 to TRBJ2-1, with 7 nucleotides matching TRBD2. Per germline, CDR1 KGHDR and CDR2 SFDVKD. This CDR3 has 16 amino acids. With V trimmed by 5 bases and J by 8 bases, 14 bases remained unmatched. The CDR3 DNA reads as TGTGCCACCAGTGGGCAGGGTACGGGAGGTTTCGATGAGCAGTTCTTC. Translation gives CATSGQGTGGFDEQFF.

Ten or more counts support this clonotype. The V and J genes are TRBV7-9 and TRBJ2-7, with 14 bases aligning to TRBD2. J lost 1 base, V lost 4 bases, and 6 bases had no gene match. Per germline, CDR1 SEHNR and CDR2 FQNEAQ (reference sequence). This CDR3 is 17 amino acids long. The CDR3 nucleotides are TGTGCCAGCAGCTCGACCGGGACTAGCGGGAGATCCTACGAGCAGTACTTC. Translation: CASSSTGTSGRSYEQYF.

The chain combines TRBV6-1 with TRBJ2-7, with 8 bases lining up with TRBD2. V lost 6 bases, J lost 5 bases, and 21 bases stayed unmatched. CDR1 and CDR2 (germline): MNHNS, SASEGT. CDR3 size: 18 residues. CDR3 bases: TGTGCCAGCAGCTCCCCGCCCAGGAGCGGGAGTATTACCCACGAGCAGTACTTC. It codes for CASSSPPRSGSITHEQYF.

This sequence joins TRBV7-2 and TRBJ2-5; D gene ambiguous. This CDR3 comprises 13 residues. Per the germline V gene, CDR1 is SGHTA and CDR2 is FQGNSA. Trimming took 3 bases from V and 5 from J, leaving 10 bases between them. As DNA, the CDR3 is TGTGCCAGCAGCTTCTCGAGCATGGAGACCCAGTACTTC. Amino acid sequence: CASSFSSMETQYF.

Only one count was recorded for this clonotype. A clone one base away is much larger, so this may be a read error. The CDR3 bases are TGTGCCAGCAGTCTTAAGGGGGCGGACACTGAAGCTTTCTTT. Translating it yields CASSLKGADTEAFF. This chain connects TRBV12-3 or TRBV12-4 to TRBJ1-1; the match to TRBD1 covers 7 bases. Unmatched junction bases numbered 6, after V lost 5 bases and J lost 3 bases. The CDR3 contains 14 residues.

This clonotype was observed many times. The chain has TRBV6-5 and TRBJ2-3; tentative D call: TRBD2 (6 bases). The V end was cut by 4 bases, the J end by 2 bases, with 10 bases between. CDR1 MNHEY and CDR2 SVGAGI come from the germline V gene. CDR3 length: 14 residues. CDR3 nucleotide sequence: TGTGCCAGCAGTTCCCGGGGGAACACAGATACGCAGTATTTT. As protein: CASSSRGNTDTQYF.

There are many counts of this clonotype. The chain has TRBV5-1 and TRBJ2-2; perhaps TRBD1 as D (5 bases). There are 14 residues in the CDR3. Germline V gene sequence: CDR1 SGHRS, CDR2 YFSETQ. V was clipped by 3 bases and J by 5 bases, with 11 bases between them. The CDR3 nucleotides are TGCGCCAGCAGCTCCGGGCAGGGTACCGGGGAGCTGTTTTTT. This gives the protein CASSSGQGTGELFF.

This clonotype came up a few times. The chain combines TRBV7-9 with TRBJ1-1; TRBD1 agrees at 11 bases. Trimming at V came to 5 bases and at J to 8 bases, leaving 4 bases not matched to a gene. CDR1 SEHNR and CDR2 FQNEAQ come from the germline V gene (reference sequence). This CDR3 has 13 amino acids. Here the CDR3 DNA reads TGTGCCAGCAGCAAGGACAGGGGGCGCGAAGCTTTCTTT. Protein product: CASSKDRGREAFF.

This clonotype was found many times. The rearrangement links TRBV4-3 to TRBJ1-2, with TRBD1 matching 10 bases. V dropped 3 bases and J dropped 2; count of bases not matched to a gene: 3. Germline lookup yields CDR1 LGHNA and CDR2 YSLEER. This CDR3 has 15 residues. CDR3 in amino acids: CASSQAGQGNYGYTF. DNA for the CDR3: TGCGCCAGCAGCCAGGCGGGACAGGGGAACTATGGCTACACCTTC.

At least ten counts were recorded for this clonotype. The V call is TRBV29-1, the J call TRBJ2-5; TRBD1 is a possible D gene (6 bases). Germline CDR1 reads SQVTM; CDR2 reads ANQGSEA. The CDR3 contains 13 residues. Trimming took 5 bases from V and 5 from J, leaving 15 bases between them. This CDR3 reads CSVTGTLRETQYF. The CDR3 region has the DNA TGCAGCGTTACCGGGACACTCCGGGAGACCCAGTACTTC.

This clonotype appeared many times. The chain employs TRBV4-1 and TRBJ2-1, with 8 bases aligning to TRBD2. After removal of 4 bases from V and 9 bases from J, the junction contained 17 bases not matched to a gene. The germline V gene encodes CDR1 MGHRA and CDR2 YSYEKL. There are 17 residues in the CDR3. The CDR3 DNA reads TGCGCCAGCAGCCCTCGGTCCAGCGGGGGAATGGGGGGTGAGCAGTTCTTC. This translates into CASSPRSSGGMGGEQFF.